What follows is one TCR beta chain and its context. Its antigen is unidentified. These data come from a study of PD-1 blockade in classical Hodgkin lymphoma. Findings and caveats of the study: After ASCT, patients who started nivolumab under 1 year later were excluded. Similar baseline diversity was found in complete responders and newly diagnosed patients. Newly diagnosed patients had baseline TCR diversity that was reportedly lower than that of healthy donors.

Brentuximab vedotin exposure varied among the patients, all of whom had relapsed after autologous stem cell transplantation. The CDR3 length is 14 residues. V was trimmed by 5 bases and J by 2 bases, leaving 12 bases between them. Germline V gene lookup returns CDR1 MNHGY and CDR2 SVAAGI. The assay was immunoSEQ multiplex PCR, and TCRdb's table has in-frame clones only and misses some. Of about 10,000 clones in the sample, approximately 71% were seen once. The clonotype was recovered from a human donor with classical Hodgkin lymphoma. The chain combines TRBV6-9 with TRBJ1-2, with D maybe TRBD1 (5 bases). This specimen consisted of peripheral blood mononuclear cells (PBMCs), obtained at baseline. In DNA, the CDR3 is TGTGCCAGCAGTGACACAGCAGGGAACTATGGCTACACCTTC. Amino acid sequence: CASSDTAGNYGYTF.